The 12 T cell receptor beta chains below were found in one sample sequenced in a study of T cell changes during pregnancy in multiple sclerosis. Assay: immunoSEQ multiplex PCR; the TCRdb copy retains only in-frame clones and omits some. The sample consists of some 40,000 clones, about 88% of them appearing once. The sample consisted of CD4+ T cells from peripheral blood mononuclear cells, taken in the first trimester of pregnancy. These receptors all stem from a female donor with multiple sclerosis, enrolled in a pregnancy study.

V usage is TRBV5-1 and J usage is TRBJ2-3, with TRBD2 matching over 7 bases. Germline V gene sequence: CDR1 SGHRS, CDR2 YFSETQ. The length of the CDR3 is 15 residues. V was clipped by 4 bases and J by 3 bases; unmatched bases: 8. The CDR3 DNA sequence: TGCGCCAGCAGCCCTGGACTAGTCCCGACAGATACGCAGTATTTT. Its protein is CASSPGLVPTDTQYF.

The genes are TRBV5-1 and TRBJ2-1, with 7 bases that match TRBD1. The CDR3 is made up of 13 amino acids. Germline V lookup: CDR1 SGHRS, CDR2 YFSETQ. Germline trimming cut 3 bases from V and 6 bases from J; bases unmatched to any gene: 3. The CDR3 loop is CASSSGQVNEQFF. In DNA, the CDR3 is TGCGCCAGCAGCTCCGGACAGGTCAATGAGCAGTTCTTC. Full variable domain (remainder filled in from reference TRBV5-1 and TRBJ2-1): KAGVTQTPRYLIKTRGQQVTLSCSPISGHRSVSWYQQTPGQGLQFLFEYFSETQRNKGNFPGRFSGRQFSNSRSEMNVSTLELGDSALYLCASSSGQVNEQFFGPGTRLTVL.

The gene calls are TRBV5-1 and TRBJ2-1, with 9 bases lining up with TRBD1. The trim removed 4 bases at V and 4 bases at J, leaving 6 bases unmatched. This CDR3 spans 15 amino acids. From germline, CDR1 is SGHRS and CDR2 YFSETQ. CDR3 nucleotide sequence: TGCGCCAGCAGCCCGAACAGGGGGCCTTACAATGAGCAGTTCTTC. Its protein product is CASSPNRGPYNEQFF.

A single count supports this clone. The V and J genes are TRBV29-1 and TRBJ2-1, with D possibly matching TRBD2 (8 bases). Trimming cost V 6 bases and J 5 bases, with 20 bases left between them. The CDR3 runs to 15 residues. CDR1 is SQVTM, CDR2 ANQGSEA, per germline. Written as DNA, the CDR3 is TGCAGCGTCCAGGGGGGACTAGTGGGAAACAATGAGCAGTTCTTC. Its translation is CSVQGGLVGNNEQFF.

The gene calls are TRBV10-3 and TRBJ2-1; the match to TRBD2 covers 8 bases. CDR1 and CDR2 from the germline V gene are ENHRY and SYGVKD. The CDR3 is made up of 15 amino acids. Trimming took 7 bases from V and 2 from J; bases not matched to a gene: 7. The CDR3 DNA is TGTGCCATCAAAGGAGGGCGGGAGGCCTACAATGAGCAGTTCTTC. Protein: CAIKGGREAYNEQFF.

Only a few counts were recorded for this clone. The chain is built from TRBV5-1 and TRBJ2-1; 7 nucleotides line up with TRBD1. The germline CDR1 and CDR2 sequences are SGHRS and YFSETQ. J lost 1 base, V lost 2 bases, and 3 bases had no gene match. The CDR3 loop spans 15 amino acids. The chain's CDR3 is CASSLRDSSYNEQFF. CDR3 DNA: TGCGCCAGCAGCTTAAGGGACAGTTCCTACAATGAGCAGTTCTTC.

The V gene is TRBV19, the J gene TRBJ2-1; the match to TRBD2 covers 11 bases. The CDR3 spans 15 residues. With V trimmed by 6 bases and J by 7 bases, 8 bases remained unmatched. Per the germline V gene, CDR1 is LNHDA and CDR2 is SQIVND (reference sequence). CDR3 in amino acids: CASRTASGRRNEQFF. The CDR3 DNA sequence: TGTGCCAGTAGAACCGCTAGCGGGAGGCGGAATGAGCAGTTCTTC.

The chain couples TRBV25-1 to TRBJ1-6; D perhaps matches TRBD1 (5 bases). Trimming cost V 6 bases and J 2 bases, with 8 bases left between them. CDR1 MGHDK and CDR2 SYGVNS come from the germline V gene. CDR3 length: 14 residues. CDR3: CASRGHTYNSPLHF. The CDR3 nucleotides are TGTGCCAGCAGGGGGCACACCTATAATTCACCCCTCCACTTT.

DNA for the CDR3: TGTGCCAGCAGCCCTTTAGGGGCCCTCAATCAGCCCCAGCATTTT. Translating it yields CASSPLGALNQPQHF. The genes are TRBV6-5 and TRBJ1-5; a possible D gene is TRBD1 (5 bases). Trimming took off 6 bases at V and 3 bases at J, with 15 bases between the two ends. This CDR3 has 15 amino acids. Germline loops: CDR1 MNHEY, CDR2 SVGAGI.

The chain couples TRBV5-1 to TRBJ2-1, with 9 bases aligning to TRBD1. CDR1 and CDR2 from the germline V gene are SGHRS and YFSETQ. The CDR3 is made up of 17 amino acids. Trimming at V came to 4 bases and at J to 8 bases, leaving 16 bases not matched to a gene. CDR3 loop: CASSTDPTGGTRDEQFF. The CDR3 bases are TGCGCCAGCAGCACTGACCCGACAGGGGGAACACGGGATGAGCAGTTCTTC.

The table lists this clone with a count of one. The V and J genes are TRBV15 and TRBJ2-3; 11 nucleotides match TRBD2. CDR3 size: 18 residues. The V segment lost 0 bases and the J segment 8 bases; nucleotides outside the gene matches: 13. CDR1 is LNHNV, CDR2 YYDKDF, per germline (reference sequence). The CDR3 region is CATSRDTLAGVSSSTQYF. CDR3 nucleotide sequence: TGTGCCACCAGCAGAGATACACTAGCGGGAGTATCCTCAAGTACGCAGTATTTT.

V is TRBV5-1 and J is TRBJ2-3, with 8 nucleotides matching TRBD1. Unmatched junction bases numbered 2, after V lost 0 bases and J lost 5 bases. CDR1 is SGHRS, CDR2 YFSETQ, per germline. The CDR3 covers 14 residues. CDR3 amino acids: CASSLAGGGDTQYF. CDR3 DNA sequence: TGCGCCAGCAGCTTGGCAGGGGGCGGAGATACGCAGTATTTT.